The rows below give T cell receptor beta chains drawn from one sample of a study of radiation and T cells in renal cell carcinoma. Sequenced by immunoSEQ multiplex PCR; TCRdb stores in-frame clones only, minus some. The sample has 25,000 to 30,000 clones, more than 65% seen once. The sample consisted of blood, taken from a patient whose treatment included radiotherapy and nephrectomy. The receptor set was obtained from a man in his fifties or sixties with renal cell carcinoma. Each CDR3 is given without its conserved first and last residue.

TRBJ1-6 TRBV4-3 ASSLSSYNSPLH
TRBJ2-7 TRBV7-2 ASSLADSFEQY
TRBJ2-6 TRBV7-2 ASSFRGRTGANVLT
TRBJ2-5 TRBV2 ASSRQLPQETQY
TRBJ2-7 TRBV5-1 ASRSQAGRDEQY
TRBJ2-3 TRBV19 ASSIDILAGWTDTQY
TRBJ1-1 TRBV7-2 ASSSTLRSTEAF
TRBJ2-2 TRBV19 ASWDWLGLNTGELF
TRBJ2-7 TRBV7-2 ASSLSSGTNTYYEQY
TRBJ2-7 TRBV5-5 ASSLSKDEQY
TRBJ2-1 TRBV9 ASSVRTSRYSEQF
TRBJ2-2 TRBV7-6 ASSTSARSTGELF
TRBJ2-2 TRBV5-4 VTQYSGSRELF
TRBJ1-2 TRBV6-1 ASKSQDRGNYGYT
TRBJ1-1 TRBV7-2 ASSLTVDTEAF
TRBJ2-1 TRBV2 ASSASLAGNEQF
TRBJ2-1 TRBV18 ASSPASGSKNEQF
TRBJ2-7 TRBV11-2 ASSPSSGAASYEQY
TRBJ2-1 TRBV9 ASSAGPGEQF
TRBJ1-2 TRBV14 ASSQGQYGYT
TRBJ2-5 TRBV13 ASSRSLEGETQY
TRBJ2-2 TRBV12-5 ASGFLAGENTGELF
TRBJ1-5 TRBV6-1 ASRSGQRHQPQH